These 23 T cell receptor beta chains share one sample of origin, sequenced in a study of shared clonotypes between healthy human individuals. Sequencing used immunoSEQ multiplex PCR; TCRdb keeps in-frame clones, though not all of them. The sample contains hundreds of thousands of clones, approximately 96% of which appear only once. As defined, naive CD8 cells were CD45RO-negative and positively selected for CCR7, with terminally differentiated effector memory CD45RA+ cells excluded. The sample consisted of naive CD8+ T cells sorted from blood. The receptors were gathered from a woman between 25 and 40 years old in good health.

The genes are TRBV28 and TRBJ2-1; 8 nucleotides align to TRBD1. The CDR3 has 17 residues. The ends lost 3 bases at V and 5 bases at J; junction bases unmatched: 12. The V gene's germline CDR1 is MDHEN and CDR2 SYDVKM. CDR3 sequence: CASSFDFQGQVDNEQFF. CDR3 in DNA: TGTGCCAGCAGTTTCGACTTTCAGGGACAGGTGGACAATGAGCAGTTCTTC.

This chain connects TRBV7-9 to TRBJ2-7; the D is unclear. V was pared by 1 base and J by 0 bases, with 13 bases between. In germline, CDR1 is SEHNR, CDR2 FQNEAQ (reference sequence). The CDR3 covers 16 residues. The CDR3 here is CASSLGGRETSYEQYF. CDR3 sequence (DNA): TGTGCCAGCAGCTTAGGGGGAAGGGAAACCTCCTACGAGCAGTACTTC.

The chain joins TRBV5-6 to TRBJ2-3; no definite D call. Per germline, CDR1 SGHDT and CDR2 YYEEEE. The CDR3 totals 14 residues. Trimming removed 3 bases at V and 0 bases at J, with 8 bases between. The CDR3 region has the DNA TGTGCCAGCAGCTGGGAACTTAGCACAGATACGCAGTATTTT. Its translation: CASSWELSTDTQYF.

Note on this clone: The same CDR3 is also encoded by other DNA sequences in this sample. The gene calls are TRBV28 and TRBJ1-3, with D perhaps matching TRBD1 (6 bases). The germline V gene has CDR1 MDHEN and CDR2 SYDVKM. The CDR3 sequence is 15 residues long. V was clipped by 0 bases and J by 4 bases, with 10 bases between them. The CDR3 region is CASSLWGGSGNTIYF. DNA of the CDR3: TGTGCCAGCAGTTTATGGGGGGGCTCCGGAAACACCATATATTTT.

J is TRBJ1-2 and V is TRBV19; TRBD1 might be the D (6 bases). Germline V gives CDR1 LNHDA, CDR2 SQIVND (reference sequence). The V gene lost 5 bases and the J gene lost 6 bases, with 13 bases spanning the gap. The CDR3 has 13 amino acids. CDR3 residues: CASSVGTRNGYTF. Here the CDR3 DNA reads TGTGCCAGTAGTGTCGGGACAAGAAATGGCTACACCTTC.

V usage is TRBV9 and J usage is TRBJ2-7; 11 nucleotides align to TRBD2. Germline V gene data show CDR1 as SGDLS and CDR2 as YYNGEE. CDR3 size: 14 residues. V lost 3 bases and J lost 6; bases outside the gene matches: 5. The CDR3 DNA reads as TGTGCCAGCAGCGGGGCTAGCGGGAGGCGCGAGCAGTACTTC. Translated, it gives CASSGASGRREQYF.

The V and J genes are TRBV7-8 and TRBJ2-7; D is unclear. The ends were cut back, 1 base at V and 0 bases at J, with 10 bases in the middle. Per the germline V gene, CDR1 is SGHVS and CDR2 is FQNEAQ. The CDR3 length is 15 residues. The CDR3 DNA sequence: TGTGCCAGCAGCTTAGAGGTACGGGTCTCCTACGAGCAGTACTTC. Its translation: CASSLEVRVSYEQYF.

V and J are TRBV6-1 and TRBJ2-7; weak D call: TRBD1 (6 bases). The V gene's germline CDR1 is MNHNS and CDR2 SASEGT. The CDR3 has 16 amino acids. V lost 0 bases and J lost 2, with 14 bases in between. CDR3 loop: CASSEANRVKPYEQYF. Here the CDR3 DNA reads TGTGCCAGCAGTGAAGCGAACAGGGTGAAGCCCTACGAGCAGTACTTC.

This clone was detected only once. CDR3: CASSLGPLNTEAFF. CDR3 coding DNA: TGTGCCAGCAGCTTGGGACCCTTGAACACTGAAGCTTTCTTT. J is TRBJ1-1 and V is TRBV5-5, with D unclear. Germline V gives CDR1 SGHKS, CDR2 YYEKEE (reference sequence). V gave up 0 bases and J gave up 0 bases, with 6 bases separating them. This CDR3 is built from 14 residues. The full variable domain, with the rest looked up from reference TRBV5-5 and TRBJ1-1, is DAGVTQSPTHLIKTRGQQVTLRCSPISGHKSVSWYQQVLGQGPQFIFQYYEKEERGRGNFPDRFSARQFPNYSSELNVNALLLGDSALYLCASSLGPLNTEAFFGQGTRLTVV.

The chain has TRBV6-6 and TRBJ1-3; 8 bases line up with TRBD1. Germline V gene sequence: CDR1 MNHNY, CDR2 SVGAGI (reference sequence). The CDR3 contains 15 residues. V gave up 2 bases and J gave up 3 bases; unmatched junction bases: 3. The CDR3 DNA sequence: TGTGCCAGCAGTTACGGGACAGGAGGTGGAAACACCATATATTTT. It yields the protein CASSYGTGGGNTIYF.

The CDR3: CASIDGSYNEQFF. The CDR3 bases are TGTGCCAGCATAGACGGGAGTTACAATGAGCAGTTCTTC. The chain recombines TRBV6-1 with TRBJ2-1, with D possibly TRBD2 on 6 matching bases. V lost 7 bases, J lost 4 bases, and 11 bases lay in between. The CDR3 is 13 residues long. Germline V gene sequence: CDR1 MNHNS, CDR2 SASEGT.

Only one count was recorded for this clone. In nucleotides, the CDR3 is TGTGCCTGGAGACAGAAACAAGAGACCCAGTACTTC. Translation gives CAWRQKQETQYF. The chain is built from TRBV30 and TRBJ2-5; D gene uncertain. The V and J ends lost 3 bases and 2 bases respectively, with 7 bases between them. Germline V gives CDR1 GTSNPN, CDR2 SVGIG (reference sequence). The CDR3 runs 12 residues.

Comments on this clone: The sample has other DNA sequences that encode this CDR3 too. V usage is TRBV27 and J usage is TRBJ2-2; 7 bases are shared with TRBD1. Per germline, CDR1 MNHEY and CDR2 SMNVEV (reference sequence). Germline trimming cut 3 bases from V and 6 bases from J; bases unmatched to any gene: 4. The CDR3 length is 14 residues. The DNA for the CDR3 is TGTGCCAGCAGTTTCGGTCAGGGGGCCGGGGAGCTGTTTTTT. It is translated as CASSFGQGAGELFF.

The chain uses TRBV5-8 and TRBJ1-2; 9 positions agree with TRBD1. Trimming took 6 bases from V and 6 from J; bases not matched to a gene: 6. CDR1 is SGHTS, CDR2 YDEGEE, per germline. This CDR3 spans 13 amino acids. For the CDR3, the DNA is TGTGCCAGCAAAAGGACAGGGGTTGATGGCTACACCTTC. The encoded protein is CASKRTGVDGYTF.

The chain carries TRBV2 and TRBJ1-5; D gene ambiguous. The CDR3 length is 13 residues. CDR1 and CDR2 from the germline V gene are SNHLY and FYNNEI. Trimming pared 2 bases from V and 1 base from J, leaving 3 bases between. DNA for the CDR3: TGTGCCAGCAGTGAATGGAGCAATCAGCCCCAGCATTTT. This encodes CASSEWSNQPQHF.

The chain joins TRBV5-5 to TRBJ2-7, with 10 bases that match TRBD2. The CDR3 has 18 residues. The germline CDR1 and CDR2 sequences are SGHKS and YYEKEE (reference sequence). Trimming took 0 bases from V and 2 from J; bases not matched to a gene: 11. In DNA form, the CDR3 reads TGTGCCAGCAGCTTGGCCACTAGCGGGACCTTCCCCGCCTACGAGCAGTACTTC. It is translated as CASSLATSGTFPAYEQYF.

The V and J genes are TRBV10-2 and TRBJ1-5; D is unresolved. V gave up 8 bases and J gave up 0 bases, with 5 bases separating them. Germline V gene data show CDR1 as WSHSY and CDR2 as SAAADI. The CDR3 is 12 amino acids. CDR3 amino acids: CASAGSNQPQHF. For the CDR3, the DNA is TGCGCCAGCGCGGGTAGCAATCAGCCCCAGCATTTT.

The rearrangement joins TRBV11-2 to TRBJ2-7, with a weak D call TRBD1 (6 bases). CDR3 size: 12 residues. Looked up from germline, CDR1 is SGHAT and CDR2 is FQNNGV. The ends were cut back, 6 bases at V and 4 bases at J, with 10 bases in the middle. The CDR3 reads CASRAGEYEQYF. In DNA, the CDR3 is TGTGCCAGCAGGGCAGGGGAGTACGAGCAGTACTTC.

This chain uses TRBV4-2 with TRBJ2-7; 10 bases line up with TRBD1. The CDR3 spans 17 residues. Germline CDR1 is LGHNA and CDR2 is YNFKEQ. The V and J ends lost 6 bases and 5 bases, in that order; junction bases with no gene match: 16. CDR3 protein: CASRSTEPRDRGDEQYF. The CDR3 nucleotides are TGTGCCAGCAGATCCACGGAACCCCGGGACAGGGGTGACGAGCAGTACTTC.

The chain combines TRBV7-9 with TRBJ2-7; no clear D gene. Trimming removed 0 bases from V and 0 bases from J, with 9 bases in between. This CDR3 has 15 residues. Per the germline V gene, CDR1 is SEHNR and CDR2 is FQNEAQ (reference sequence). Here the CDR3 reads CASSLAPVDSYEQYF. In DNA form, the CDR3 reads TGTGCCAGCAGCTTAGCGCCAGTCGACTCCTACGAGCAGTACTTC. Full variable domain (remainder filled in from reference TRBV7-9 and TRBJ2-7): DTGVSQNPRHKITKRGQNVTFRCDPISEHNRLYWYRQTLGQGPEFLTYFQNEAQLEKSRLLSDRFSAERPKGSFSTLEIQRTEQGDSAMYLCASSLAPVDSYEQYFGPGTRLTVT.

The V gene is TRBV6-1, the J gene TRBJ1-4; maybe TRBD1 (6 bases). This CDR3 spans 17 amino acids. V lost 2 bases, J lost 3 bases, and 16 bases lay in between. Germline loops: CDR1 MNHNS, CDR2 SASEGT. This chain's CDR3 is CASSESAGGTANEKLFF. In DNA, the CDR3 is TGTGCCAGCAGTGAATCCGCGGGGGGCACGGCTAATGAAAAACTGTTTTTT.

V is TRBV6-6 and J is TRBJ2-7; weak D call: TRBD1 (5 bases). Germline CDR1 reads MNHNY; CDR2 reads SVGAGI (reference sequence). The V and J ends lost 5 bases and 0 bases respectively, with 14 bases between them. The length of the CDR3 is 15 residues. DNA for the CDR3: TGTGCCAGCAGTCCCGACGACAGTGACTCCTACGAGCAGTACTTC. Translated: CASSPDDSDSYEQYF.

This clone was observed once. The V call is TRBV6-6, the J call TRBJ1-2; a possible D gene is TRBD1 (6 bases). V lost 0 bases to trimming and J lost 4 bases, with 9 bases between them. Germline assignment: CDR1 MNHNY and CDR2 SVGAGI (reference sequence). The CDR3 runs to 14 residues. CDR3 loop: CASSYSDRLYGYTF. The CDR3, as DNA: TGTGCCAGCAGTTACTCCGACAGGCTCTATGGCTACACCTTC.